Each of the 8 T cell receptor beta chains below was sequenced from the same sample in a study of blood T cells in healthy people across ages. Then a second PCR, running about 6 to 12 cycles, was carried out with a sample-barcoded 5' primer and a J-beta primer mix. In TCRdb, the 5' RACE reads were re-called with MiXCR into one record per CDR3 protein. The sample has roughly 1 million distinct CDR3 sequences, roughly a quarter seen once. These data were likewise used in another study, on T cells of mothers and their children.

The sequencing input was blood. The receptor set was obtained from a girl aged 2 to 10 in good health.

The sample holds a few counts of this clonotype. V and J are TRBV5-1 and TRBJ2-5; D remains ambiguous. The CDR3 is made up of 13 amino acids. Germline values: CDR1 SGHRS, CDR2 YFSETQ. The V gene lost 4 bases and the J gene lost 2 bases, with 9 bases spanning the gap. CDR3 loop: CASSPNDQETQYF. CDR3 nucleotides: TGCGCCAGCAGCCCCAACGATCAAGAGACCCAGTACTTC.

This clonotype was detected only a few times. The CDR3 here is CASRESGSYEQYF. DNA of the CDR3: TGCGCCAGCCGGGAGTCTGGGTCTTACGAGCAGTACTTC. The V and J genes are TRBV5-1 and TRBJ2-7, with D maybe TRBD2 (6 bases). The CDR3 extends over 13 amino acids. From germline, CDR1 is SGHRS and CDR2 YFSETQ. V gave up 7 bases and J gave up 4 bases, with 15 bases separating them.

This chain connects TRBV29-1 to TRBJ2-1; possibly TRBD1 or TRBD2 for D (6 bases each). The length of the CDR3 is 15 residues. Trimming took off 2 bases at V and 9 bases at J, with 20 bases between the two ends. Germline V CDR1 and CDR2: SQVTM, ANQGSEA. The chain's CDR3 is CSVEPPYREVSEQFF. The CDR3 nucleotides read TGCAGCGTTGAACCACCCTACAGGGAGGTCAGTGAGCAGTTCTTC.

The CDR3 reads CASSPRTSGGNSYEQYF. CDR3 bases: TGTGCCAGCAGCCCCAGGACTAGCGGGGGAAACTCCTACGAGCAGTACTTC. This chain connects TRBV5-4 to TRBJ2-5; TRBD2 aligns across 13 bases. The end of the DNA is better explained by TRBJ2-7, so the J call may be wrong. Germline V gene data show CDR1 as SGHNT and CDR2 as YYREEE (reference sequence). The CDR3 totals 17 residues.

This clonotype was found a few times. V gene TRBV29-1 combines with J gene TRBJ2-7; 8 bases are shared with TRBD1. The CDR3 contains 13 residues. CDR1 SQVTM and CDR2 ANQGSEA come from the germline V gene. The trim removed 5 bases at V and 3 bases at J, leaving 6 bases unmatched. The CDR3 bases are TGCAGCGTTCGGCGGGACAGGTACTACGAGCAGTACTTC. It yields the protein CSVRRDRYYEQYF.

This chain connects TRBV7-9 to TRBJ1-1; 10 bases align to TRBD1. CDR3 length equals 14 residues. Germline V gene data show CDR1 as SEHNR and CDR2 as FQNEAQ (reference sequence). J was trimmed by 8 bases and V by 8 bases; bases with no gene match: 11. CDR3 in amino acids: CASFYGTGAAEAFF. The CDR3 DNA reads TGTGCCAGCTTTTATGGGACAGGGGCCGCCGAAGCTTTCTTT. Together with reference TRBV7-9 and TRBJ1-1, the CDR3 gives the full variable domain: DTGVSQNPRHKITKRGQNVTFRCDPISEHNRLYWYRQTLGQGPEFLTYFQNEAQLEKSRLLSDRFSAERPKGSFSTLEIQRTEQGDSAMYLCASFYGTGAAEAFFGQGTRLTVV.

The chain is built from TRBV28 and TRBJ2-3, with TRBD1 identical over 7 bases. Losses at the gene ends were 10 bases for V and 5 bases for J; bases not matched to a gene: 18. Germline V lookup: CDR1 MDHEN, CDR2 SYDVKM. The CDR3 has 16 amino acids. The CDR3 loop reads CANTPTGMMRRDTQYF. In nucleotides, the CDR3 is TGTGCCAACACCCCGACAGGGATGATGAGAAGAGATACGCAGTATTTT.

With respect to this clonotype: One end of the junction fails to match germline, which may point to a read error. The CDR3 loop reads CAGSHTEGTEAFF. In nucleotides, the CDR3 is TGTGCCGGCAGCCATACCGAGGGTACTGAAGCTTTCTTT. The rearrangement joins TRBV4-2 to TRBJ1-1; D remains ambiguous. CDR3 length equals 13 residues. In germline, CDR1 is LGHNA, CDR2 YNFKEQ.